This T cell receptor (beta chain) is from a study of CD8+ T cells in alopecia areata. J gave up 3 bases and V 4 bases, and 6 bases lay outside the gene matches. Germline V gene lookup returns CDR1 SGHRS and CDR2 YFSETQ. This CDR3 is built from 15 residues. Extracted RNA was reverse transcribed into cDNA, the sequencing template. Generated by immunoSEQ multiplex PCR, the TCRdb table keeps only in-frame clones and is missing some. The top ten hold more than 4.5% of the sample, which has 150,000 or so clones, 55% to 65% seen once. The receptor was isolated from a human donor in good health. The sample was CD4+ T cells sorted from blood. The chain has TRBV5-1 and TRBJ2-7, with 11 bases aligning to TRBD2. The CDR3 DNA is TGCGCCAGCAGCAGGGGGACTAGCGGAGTCTACGAGCAGTACTTC. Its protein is CASSRGTSGVYEQYF.